The clone carrying this T cell receptor beta chain was observed a few times. Its specificity is not known. The data were obtained in a study of T cell repertoires in cytomegalovirus infection. Study-level background: Public TCR beta signature analysis indicated the presence of both CMV infection and matching HLA type.

CDR1 SGHKS and CDR2 YYEKEE come from the germline V gene (reference sequence). There are 15 residues in the CDR3. After removal of 4 bases from V and 3 bases from J, the junction contained 7 bases not matched to a gene. Using its own MiXCR run on the reads, TCRdb lists one record per CDR3 protein. The sample holds fewer than 200,000 distinct CDR3 sequences, about 20% seen once. Findings of the study overall: Frequencies of public TCR beta families were cumulated, and this identified carriers of CMV plus the relevant HLA. In two of eight donors, the top clonotype was HLA-C-restricted CMV-specific.

The gene calls are TRBV5-5 and TRBJ1-2; 9 bases are shared with TRBD1. Sequencing used PBMCs. The source is a human donor in good health (CMV status not recorded). Some clones in this sample may be carry-over from other donors' samples. The CDR3 DNA reads TGTGCCAGCAGCGTGGACAGGGGAGGGTACTATGGCTACACCTTC. Protein sequence: CASSVDRGGYYGYTF.